This is a list of T cell receptor beta chains from one sample in a study of graft-versus-host responses after intestinal transplantation. These receptors lack a known antigen. Profiled with immunoSEQ multiplex PCR; TCRdb holds only in-frame clones, not every one. The table lists more than 80,000 clones, around four fifths of them singletons. Sequences were derived from unstimulated CD8+ T cells sorted from spleen or lymph node cells, sampled before intestinal transplant. The receptors originated from a human donor who received an intestinal transplant. Both conserved end residues are trimmed from each CDR3.

v_call,j_call,cdr3_aa
TRBV11-2,TRBJ2-1,ASSSRLSGASYNEQF
TRBV27,TRBJ2-3,AIIVADTDTQY
TRBV6-5,TRBJ1-2,ASSAGTGYGYT
TRBV5-1,TRBJ2-1,ASSLEKRSLNEQF
TRBV19,TRBJ1-1,ASTPGGNTEAF
TRBV6-4,TRBJ2-3,ASSDSGGSTDTQY
TRBV6-6,TRBJ2-5,ASLRGETQY
TRBV29-1,TRBJ2-4,SVDSNKGLGAKNIQY
TRBV6-5,TRBJ2-3,ASSAQLSTDTQY
TRBV5-6,TRBJ1-1,ASSLARGVNTEAF
TRBV5-1,TRBJ2-7,ASSLGYEQY
TRBV5-4,TRBJ1-2,ASSLGPRGSGGYT
TRBV4-2,TRBJ2-7,ASSQVQGPGLAGGRNEQY
TRBV11-2,TRBJ1-3,ASSLDVWGPLSGNTIY
TRBV4-2,TRBJ2-5,ASSHLTSGRAGSQY
TRBV30,TRBJ2-3,AWSDGGFGSDTQY
TRBV27,TRBJ2-1,ASSFSRLNEQF
TRBV4-2,TRBJ2-3,ASSQVQASTDTQY
TRBV5-1,TRBJ1-5,ASSKDSNQPQH
TRBV20-1,TRBJ2-5,SASPEY
TRBV7-3,TRBJ2-1,ASSSEPGGNEQF
TRBV4-1,TRBJ1-3,ASSQYSGTGSGNTIY
TRBV27,TRBJ1-5,ASSLQATYQPQH
TRBV7-8,TRBJ2-1,ASSFGLAGRGNEQF
TRBV9,TRBJ2-2,ASSVRKTNTGELF
TRBV7-3,TRBJ1-2,ASSGPGQGSNFALNYGYT
TRBV21-1,TRBJ2-5,ASSKVELAGGQWETQY
TRBV6-5,TRBJ2-7,ASSSHRANEQY
TRBV27,TRBJ1-5,ASSGPGARGQH
TRBV5-3,TRBJ2-5,ARSFYRDKQETQY
TRBV7-2,TRBJ2-3,ASSPHGLGSDTQY
TRBV30,TRBJ2-3,AWRPGGGDTQY
TRBV27,TRBJ2-7,ASSLWGREMLDEQY
TRBV5-1,TRBJ1-2,ASSFPGLYGYT
TRBV5-4,TRBJ2-3,ASSYAAVWVADTQY
TRBV7-8,TRBJ2-7,ASSPPGSGYSWEQY
TRBV6-1,TRBJ1-5,ASSSDTLVNQPQH
TRBV5-1,TRBJ1-3,ASSFTPDSGNTIY
TRBV4-1,TRBJ2-1,ASSQVQLLAGANEQF